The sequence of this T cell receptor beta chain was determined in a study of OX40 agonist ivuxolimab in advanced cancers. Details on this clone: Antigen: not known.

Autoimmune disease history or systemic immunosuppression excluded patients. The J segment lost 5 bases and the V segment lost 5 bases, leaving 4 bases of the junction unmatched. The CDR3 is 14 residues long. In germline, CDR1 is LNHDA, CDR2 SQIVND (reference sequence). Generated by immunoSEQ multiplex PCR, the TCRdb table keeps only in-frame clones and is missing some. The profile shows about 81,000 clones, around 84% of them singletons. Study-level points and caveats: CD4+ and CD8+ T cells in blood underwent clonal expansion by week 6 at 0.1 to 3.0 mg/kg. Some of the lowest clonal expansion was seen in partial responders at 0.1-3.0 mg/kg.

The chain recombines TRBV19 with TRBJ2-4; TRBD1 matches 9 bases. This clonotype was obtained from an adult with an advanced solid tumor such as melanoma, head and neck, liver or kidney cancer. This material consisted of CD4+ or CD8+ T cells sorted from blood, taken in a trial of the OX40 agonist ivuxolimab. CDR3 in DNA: TGTGCCAGTAGTCGACGACAGGGGGAAAACATTCAGTACTTC. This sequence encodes CASSRRQGENIQYF.